This T cell receptor beta chain emerged from a study of T cell responses to AZD1222 COVID-19 vaccine. Overall study findings and caveats: Spike-specific TCR depth and breadth grew after two AZD1222 doses. Repertoire collection took place solely once the T cell response had peaked.

The CDR3 contains 15 residues. The germline V and J ends were trimmed by 5 bases and 1 base, with 13 bases remaining between them. Germline V gene lookup returns CDR1 SNHLY and CDR2 FYNNEI. As for this clone: Antigen specificity is unknown.

The repertoire was sequenced with immunoSEQ multiplex PCR; TCRdb's copy has only in-frame clones and lacks some. The sample lists 150,000 to 200,000 clones, about nine tenths seen once, with under 8% in the top ten. The material was peripheral blood, obtained on day 0 of AZD1222 vaccination. The source is an adult in good health. V gene TRBV2 combines with J gene TRBJ2-3; D gene ambiguous. CDR3 residues: CASSLESQGTDTQYF. Here the CDR3 DNA reads TGTGCCAGCAGTTTGGAGAGCCAAGGCACAGATACGCAGTATTTT. Together with reference TRBV2 and TRBJ2-3, the CDR3 gives the full variable domain: EPEVTQTPSHQVTQMGQEVILRCVPISNHLYFYWYRQILGQKVEFLVSFYNNEISEKSEIFDDQFSVERPDGSNFTLKIRSTKLEDSAMYFCASSLESQGTDTQYFGPGTRLTVL.